This is a list of T cell receptor beta chains from one sample in a study of CD8+CD57+ T cells in acquired aplastic anemia. One entry per CDR3 protein, called by TCRdb with MiXCR from the reads. The repertoire holds around 500,000 distinct CDR3 sequences, with about a third as singletons. The specimen was sorted CD4+, CD8+, or CD8+CD57+ T cells (not recorded which) from PBMCs. The receptor set was obtained from a human donor with aplastic anemia. The CDR3 runs from the conserved cysteine through the conserved F or W. The D gene is left open where the match is weak. Clone size is not always given. Where it is, it says once, few, many or a class for expanded clones.

size: -
J: TRBJ2-1
D: -
V: TRBV20-1
DNA: TGCAGTGCGAGGGTAGCGGAGGCCCCCCTTTACAATGAGCAGTTCTTC
CDR3: CSARVAEAPLYNEQFF

size: many
J: TRBJ1-1
D: TRBD1
V: TRBV7-2
DNA: TGTGCCAGCAGCCCGGACAGGGACACTGAAGCTTTCTTT
CDR3: CASSPDRDTEAFF

size: few
J: TRBJ2-7
D: -
V: TRBV10-1
DNA: TGCGCCAGCAGCCCGATTGGCCCTTGCCGGGGGGACAGGCCACCTACGATTGGGCAGTACTTC
CDR3: CASSPIGPCRGDRPPTIGQYF

size: few
J: TRBJ1-1
D: -
V: TRBV29-1
DNA: TGCAGCGGGGGGGCAGGAGGATTT
CDR3: CSGGAGGF

size: -
J: TRBJ2-7
D: -
V: TRBV5-4
DNA: TGTGCCAGCAGCCCGGCGGGCGACGAGCAGTACTTC
CDR3: CASSPAGDEQYF

size: few
J: TRBJ1-5
D: -
V: TRBV3-1
DNA: TGTGCCAGCAGCACCAACTCCGGGTATCAGCCCCAGCATTTT
CDR3: CASSTNSGYQPQHF

size: -
J: TRBJ2-1
D: -
V: TRBV5-1
DNA: TGCGCCAGCAGCTTTGCCCCAGATAGGGTAGGTTACAATGAGCAGTTCTTC
CDR3: CASSFAPDRVGYNEQFF

size: few
J: TRBJ2-2
D: -
V: TRBV20-1
DNA: TGCAGTGCTAGAGTGTCACTGAACACCGGGGAGCTGTTTTTT
CDR3: CSARVSLNTGELFF

size: -
J: TRBJ2-7
D: -
V: TRBV5-1
DNA: TGCGCCAGCAGTGGTGGGGCAGGGACCTACGAGCAGTACTTC
CDR3: CASSGGAGTYEQYF

size: many
J: TRBJ2-3
D: -
V: TRBV20-1
DNA: TGCAGTGCGGATCCATCGGAGACAGATACGCAGTATTTT
CDR3: CSADPSETDTQYF

size: few
J: TRBJ1-2
D: -
V: TRBV11-2
DNA: TGTGCCAGCAGCTTATTCCCCAGCATAATTAACAGCAATGGCTACACCTTC
CDR3: CASSLFPSIINSNGYTF

size: many
J: TRBJ2-1
D: TRBD1
V: TRBV2
DNA: TGTGCCAGTCGGGACAGTGAGTACAATGAGCAGTTCTTC
CDR3: CASRDSEYNEQFF

size: -
J: TRBJ2-3
D: TRBD1
V: TRBV11-1
DNA: TGTGCCAGCAGCCCCCCGACAGGGTCTAGCACAGATACGCAGTATTTT
CDR3: CASSPPTGSSTDTQYF

size: many
J: TRBJ1-1
D: TRBD1
V: TRBV2
DNA: TGTGCCAGCAGGGATGACAGGGGTGATGAAGCTTTCTTT
CDR3: CASRDDRGDEAFF

size: -
J: TRBJ2-7
D: TRBD1
V: TRBV24-1
DNA: TGTGCCACCGACGGGACAGGCTCTTACGAGCAGTACTTC
CDR3: CATDGTGSYEQYF

size: -
J: TRBJ2-5
D: TRBD1
V: TRBV9
DNA: TGTGCCAGCAGCGTATTGGGACAGATGGACCAAGAGACCCAGTACTTC
CDR3: CASSVLGQMDQETQYF

size: -
J: TRBJ1-3
D: -
V: TRBV11-2
DNA: TGTGCCAGCAGCCCGCCGGGGGGAACTGGAAACACCATATATTTT
CDR3: CASSPPGGTGNTIYF

size: -
J: TRBJ1-2
D: -
V: TRBV20-1
DNA: TGCAGTGCTAGAGACGTTTCCCGGGGGATCACTAACTATGGCTACACCTTC
CDR3: CSARDVSRGITNYGYTF

size: many
J: TRBJ2-6
D: -
V: TRBV2
DNA: TGTGCCAGCAGTTTCCCTTCTGGGGCCAACGTCCTGACTTTC
CDR3: CASSFPSGANVLTF

size: -
J: TRBJ1-5
D: -
V: TRBV19
DNA: TGTGCCAGTAGTATAGGGGGGACACTCGGAAGCAATCAGCCCCAGCATTTT
CDR3: CASSIGGTLGSNQPQHF

size: many
J: TRBJ1-5
D: -
V: TRBV20-1
DNA: TGCAGTGCTAGAGAGGCTAGGGGGTTAGAGCCCCAGCATTTT
CDR3: CSAREARGLEPQHF

size: few
J: TRBJ2-5
D: -
V: TRBV6-1
DNA: TGTGCCGGGGGGACGGACCAAGAGACCCAGTACTTC
CDR3: CAGGTDQETQYF

size: -
J: TRBJ2-2
D: TRBD2
V: TRBV11-1
DNA: TGTGCCAGCAGCCCCCTTTCTGGAGCGGGAGTCACCGGGGAGCTGTTTTTT
CDR3: CASSPLSGAGVTGELFF

size: many
J: TRBJ1-3
D: -
V: TRBV10-3
DNA: TGTGCCATCATGCCAGGTTCCTCTGGAAACACCATATATTTT
CDR3: CAIMPGSSGNTIYF

size: few
J: TRBJ1-2
D: TRBD1
V: TRBV3-1
DNA: TGTGCCAGCAGCCGTTACAGGGGGGGTGGCTATGGCTACACCTTC
CDR3: CASSRYRGGGYGYTF

size: -
J: TRBJ1-2
D: -
V: TRBV10-3
DNA: TGTGCCAGCCGTTACGGGCAGGGGCGGGGCTACACCTTC
CDR3: CASRYGQGRGYTF

size: many
J: TRBJ1-1
D: -
V: TRBV19
DNA: TGTGCCAGTACCCTCGGACAGCGCCTCACTGAAGCTTTCTTT
CDR3: CASTLGQRLTEAFF

size: few
J: TRBJ2-7
D: -
V: TRBV5-1
DNA: TGCGCCAGCAGCTTGTTTAGTGGGCAGGCCTACGAGCAGTACTTC
CDR3: CASSLFSGQAYEQYF

size: -
J: TRBJ2-7
D: -
V: TRBV29-1
DNA: TGCAGCGTTGAGGCAGGGGTTCCCTACGAGCAGTACTTC
CDR3: CSVEAGVPYEQYF

size: many
J: TRBJ2-5
D: -
V: TRBV10-1
DNA: TGCGCCAGCAGTGAGTCCGGGGGCGGTGAGACCCAGTACTTC
CDR3: CASSESGGGETQYF

size: -
J: TRBJ2-1
D: -
V: TRBV7-4
DNA: TGTGCCAGCAGCTCTCAAGGTCACAATGAGCAGTTCTTC
CDR3: CASSSQGHNEQFF

size: -
J: TRBJ1-2
D: TRBD1
V: TRBV6-1
DNA: TGTGCCAGCAGTCTAGGACAGGGCCACTATGGCTACACCTTC
CDR3: CASSLGQGHYGYTF

size: -
J: TRBJ2-2
D: -
V: TRBV7-3
DNA: TGTGCCAGCAGCTTAAGCGGGGGCCTCCCAGGGGACGGGGAGCTGTTTTTT
CDR3: CASSLSGGLPGDGELFF

size: many
J: TRBJ2-7
D: TRBD2
V: TRBV20-1
DNA: TGCAGCGGGGCAGGACTAGATGCCTACGAGCAGTACTTC
CDR3: CSGAGLDAYEQYF

size: few
J: TRBJ2-7
D: TRBD2
V: TRBV20-1
DNA: TGCAGTGCTAGAGGGACTAGCGGGAGAGGTTATCGTTACGAGCAGTACTTC
CDR3: CSARGTSGRGYRYEQYF

size: -
J: TRBJ1-1
D: -
V: TRBV7-8
DNA: TGTGCCAGCAGCTTAGTAGATAAGGTGAACACTGAAGCTTTCTTT
CDR3: CASSLVDKVNTEAFF

size: few
J: TRBJ2-1
D: TRBD2
V: TRBV2
DNA: TGTGCCAGCAGTGATACTGCGGGGGGGCCAGGCAATGAGCAGTTCTTC
CDR3: CASSDTAGGPGNEQFF

size: -
J: TRBJ1-2
D: -
V: TRBV7-9
DNA: TGTGCCAGCAGCCGAGGGGGAGCGGGCTACACCTTC
CDR3: CASSRGGAGYTF

size: many
J: TRBJ1-2
D: -
V: TRBV9
DNA: TGTGCCAGCAGCGTAGGTCTGGGATACGATGGCTACACCTTC
CDR3: CASSVGLGYDGYTF

size: few
J: TRBJ2-2
D: -
V: TRBV20-1
DNA: TGCAGTGCGAGTCGAGGGGGGTGGTCCGGGGAGCTGTTTTTT
CDR3: CSASRGGWSGELFF

size: few
J: TRBJ2-1
D: -
V: TRBV19
DNA: TGTGCCAGTAGTATAAGGCGACAGAGCTTAGGTTCCTACAATGAGCAGTTCTTC
CDR3: CASSIRRQSLGSYNEQFF

size: once
J: TRBJ2-7
D: TRBD2
V: TRBV10-2
DNA: TGCGCCAGCAGTGCTGTCGATAGCGGGAGTCGTACCTTC
CDR3: CASSAVDSGSRTF

size: many
J: TRBJ1-2
D: TRBD1
V: TRBV7-9
DNA: TGTGCCAGCAGCGAAGCCGGGACAGACTATGGCTACACCTTC
CDR3: CASSEAGTDYGYTF

size: -
J: TRBJ1-5
D: -
V: TRBV4-3
DNA: TGCGCCAGCAGCCACTCTCCGGGGGGTCAGCCCCAGCATTTT
CDR3: CASSHSPGGQPQHF

size: once
J: TRBJ2-1
D: -
V: TRBV7-3
DNA: TGTGCCAGCAGCCCCGTCGATCGGGATGAGCAGTTCTTC
CDR3: CASSPVDRDEQFF